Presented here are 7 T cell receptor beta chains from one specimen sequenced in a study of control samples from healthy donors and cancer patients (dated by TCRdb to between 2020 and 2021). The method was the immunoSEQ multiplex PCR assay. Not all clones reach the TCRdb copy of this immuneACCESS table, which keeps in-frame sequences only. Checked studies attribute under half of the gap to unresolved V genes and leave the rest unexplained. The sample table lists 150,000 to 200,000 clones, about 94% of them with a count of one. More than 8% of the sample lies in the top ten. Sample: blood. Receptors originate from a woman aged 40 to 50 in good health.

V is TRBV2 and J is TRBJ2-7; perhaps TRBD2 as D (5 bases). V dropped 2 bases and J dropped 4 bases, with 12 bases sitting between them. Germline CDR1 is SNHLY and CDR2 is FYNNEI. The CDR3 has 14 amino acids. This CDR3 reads CASSESFRGYEQYF. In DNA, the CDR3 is TGTGCCAGCAGTGAAAGTTTCCGAGGGTACGAGCAGTACTTC.

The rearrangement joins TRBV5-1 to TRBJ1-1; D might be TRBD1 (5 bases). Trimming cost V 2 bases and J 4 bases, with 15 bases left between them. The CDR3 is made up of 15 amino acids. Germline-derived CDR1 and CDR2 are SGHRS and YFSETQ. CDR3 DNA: TGCGCCAGCAGCTTAGGGAGCGTAGGGGCCACTGAAGCTTTCTTT. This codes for CASSLGSVGATEAFF.

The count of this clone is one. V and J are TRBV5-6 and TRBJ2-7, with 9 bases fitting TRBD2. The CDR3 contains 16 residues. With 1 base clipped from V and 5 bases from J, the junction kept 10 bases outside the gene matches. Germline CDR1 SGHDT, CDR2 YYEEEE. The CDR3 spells CASSLITSGRTDEQYF. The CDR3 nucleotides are TGTGCCAGCAGCTTGATTACTAGCGGGCGAACGGACGAGCAGTACTTC. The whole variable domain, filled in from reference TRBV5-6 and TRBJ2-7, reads DAGVTQSPTHLIKTRGQQVTLRCSPKSGHDTVSWYQQALGQGPQFIFQYYEEEERQRGNFPDRFSGHQFPNYSSELNVNALLLGDSALYLCASSLITSGRTDEQYFGPGTRLTVT.

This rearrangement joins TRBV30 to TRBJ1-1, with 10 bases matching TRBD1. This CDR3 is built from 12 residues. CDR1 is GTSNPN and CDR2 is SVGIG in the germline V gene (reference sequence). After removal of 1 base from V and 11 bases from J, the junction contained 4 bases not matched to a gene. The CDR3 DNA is TGTGCCTGGAGTGGACAGGGGGCTACGGCTTTCTTT. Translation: CAWSGQGATAFF.

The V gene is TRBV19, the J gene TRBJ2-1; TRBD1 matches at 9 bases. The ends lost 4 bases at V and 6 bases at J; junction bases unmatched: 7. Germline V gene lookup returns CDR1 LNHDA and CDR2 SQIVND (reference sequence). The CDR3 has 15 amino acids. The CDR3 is CASSTGTGYGNEQFF. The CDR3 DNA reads TGTGCCAGTAGTACCGGGACAGGGTACGGCAATGAGCAGTTCTTC.

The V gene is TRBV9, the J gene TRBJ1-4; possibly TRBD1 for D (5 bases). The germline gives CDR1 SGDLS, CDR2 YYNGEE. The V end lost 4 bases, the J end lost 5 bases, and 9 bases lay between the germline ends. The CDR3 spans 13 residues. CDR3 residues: CASSPRQNEKLFF. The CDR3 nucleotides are TGTGCCAGCAGCCCACGACAGAATGAAAAACTGTTTTTT. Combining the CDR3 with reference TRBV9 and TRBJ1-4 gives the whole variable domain DSGVTQTPKHLITATGQRVTLRCSPRSGDLSVYWYQQSLDQGLQFLIQYYNGEERAKGNILERFSAQQFPDLHSELNLSSLELGDSALYFCASSPRQNEKLFFGSGTQLSVL.

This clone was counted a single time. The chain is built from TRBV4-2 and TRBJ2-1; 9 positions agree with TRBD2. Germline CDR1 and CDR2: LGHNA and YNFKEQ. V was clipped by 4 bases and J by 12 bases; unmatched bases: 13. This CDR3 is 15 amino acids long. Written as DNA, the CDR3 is TGTGCCAGCAGCCCCGATCCAGCTAGCGGGAAACCGCAGTTCTTC. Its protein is CASSPDPASGKPQFF.